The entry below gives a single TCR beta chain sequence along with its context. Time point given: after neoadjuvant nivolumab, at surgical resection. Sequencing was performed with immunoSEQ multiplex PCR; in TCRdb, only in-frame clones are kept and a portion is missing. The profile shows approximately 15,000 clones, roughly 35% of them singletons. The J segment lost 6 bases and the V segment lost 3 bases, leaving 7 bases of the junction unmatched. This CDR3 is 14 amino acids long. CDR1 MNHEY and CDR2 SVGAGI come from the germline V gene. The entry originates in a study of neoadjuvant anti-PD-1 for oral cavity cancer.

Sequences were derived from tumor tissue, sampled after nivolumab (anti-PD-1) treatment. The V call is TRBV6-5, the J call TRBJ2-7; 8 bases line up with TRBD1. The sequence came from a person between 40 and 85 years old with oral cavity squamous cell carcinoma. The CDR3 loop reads CASSYDQGAPEQYF. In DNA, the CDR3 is TGTGCCAGCAGTTATGACCAGGGGGCCCCCGAGCAGTACTTC.